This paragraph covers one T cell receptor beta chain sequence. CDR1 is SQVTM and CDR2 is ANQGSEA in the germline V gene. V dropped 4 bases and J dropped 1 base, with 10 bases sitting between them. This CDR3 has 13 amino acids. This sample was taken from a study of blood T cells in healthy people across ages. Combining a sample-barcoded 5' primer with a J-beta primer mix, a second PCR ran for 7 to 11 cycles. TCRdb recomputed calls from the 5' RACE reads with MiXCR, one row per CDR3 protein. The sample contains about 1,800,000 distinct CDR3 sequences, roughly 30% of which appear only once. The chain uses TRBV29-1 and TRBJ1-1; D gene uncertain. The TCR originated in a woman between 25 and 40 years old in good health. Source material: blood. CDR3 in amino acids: CSVGMATNTEAFF. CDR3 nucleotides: TGCAGCGTTGGGATGGCGACGAACACTGAAGCTTTCTTT.